The 17 T cell receptor beta chains in this list originate from one sample, sequenced in a study of blood T cell repertoires in COVID-19. TCRdb's copy holds only in-frame clones and misses some; the assay was immunoSEQ multiplex PCR. The data show around 270,000 clones, with about 87% seen just once and about 3.1% held by the top ten. Sequenced sample: PBMCs or T cells enriched from blood (not recorded which). Source of these receptors: a woman aged 35 to 49 who had been exposed to COVID-19.

The gene calls are TRBV27 and TRBJ1-4; D is undetermined. From germline, CDR1 is MNHEY and CDR2 SMNVEV (reference sequence). The CDR3 consists of 16 residues. The V gene lost 2 bases and the J gene lost 5 bases, with 15 bases spanning the gap. The CDR3: CASSLRAREANEKLFF. The CDR3 region has the DNA TGTGCCAGCAGTTTACGGGCGCGGGAGGCGAATGAAAAACTGTTTTTT.

The chain joins TRBV2 to TRBJ2-2; 12 nucleotides agree with TRBD2. CDR3 length: 17 residues. With V trimmed by 2 bases and J by 5 bases, 6 bases remained unmatched. Germline V gene data show CDR1 as SNHLY and CDR2 as FYNNEI. The CDR3 sequence: CASSESLAGGETGELFF. The CDR3 coding sequence is TGTGCCAGCAGTGAATCACTAGCGGGGGGTGAAACCGGGGAGCTGTTTTTT. Complete variable domain (other parts from reference TRBV2 and TRBJ2-2): EPEVTQTPSHQVTQMGQEVILRCVPISNHLYFYWYRQILGQKVEFLVSFYNNEISEKSEIFDDQFSVERPDGSNFTLKIRSTKLEDSAMYFCASSESLAGGETGELFFGEGSRLTVL.

CDR3 sequence reads: CSASKGANTGELFF. In DNA form, the CDR3 reads TGCAGCGCCTCCAAGGGGGCGAACACCGGGGAGCTGTTTTTT. This chain joins TRBV29-1 and TRBJ2-2, with D possibly being TRBD1 (6 bases). CDR1 is SQVTM, CDR2 ANQGSEA, per germline. Trimming stripped 7 bases from V and 0 bases from J, with 12 bases between. The CDR3 is made up of 14 amino acids.

The rearrangement uses TRBV7-9 and TRBJ1-5; D might be TRBD1 (5 bases). CDR1 is SEHNR and CDR2 is FQNEAQ in the germline V gene (reference sequence). The CDR3 loop spans 13 amino acids. The V end lost 5 bases, the J end lost 2 bases, and 7 bases lay between the germline ends. The CDR3 region has the DNA TGTGCCAGCAGCCAGGGTGGCAATCAGCCCCAGCATTTT. It encodes CASSQGGNQPQHF.

This chain uses TRBV19 with TRBJ2-7; 9 bases fit TRBD1. Germline CDR1 LNHDA, CDR2 SQIVND (reference sequence). This CDR3 is 18 amino acids long. V lost 3 bases and J lost 2; bases outside the gene matches: 14. The CDR3 DNA reads TGTGCCAGTAGTATCGCTGGACAGGGGACGACACGAGCCTACGAGCAGTACTTC. Amino acids: CASSIAGQGTTRAYEQYF.

In DNA form, the CDR3 reads TGTGCCAGCATCCCAAGCGGGGGAGCAGATACGCAGTATTTT. This gives the protein CASIPSGGADTQYF. The V call is TRBV2, the J call TRBJ2-3, with 8 bases that match TRBD2. V shed 7 bases and J 4 bases; nucleotides not matched to a gene: 7. The CDR3 loop spans 14 amino acids. CDR1 is SNHLY, CDR2 FYNNEI, per germline.

The V and J genes are TRBV28 and TRBJ1-2; D is unclear. V lost 8 bases to trimming and J lost 8 bases, with 18 bases between them. The CDR3 consists of 13 residues. Looked up from germline, CDR1 is MDHEN and CDR2 is SYDVKM. The CDR3 nucleotides read TGTGCCAGCCATCCCGGAGGTTGGCTCGGCTACACCTTC. It is translated as CASHPGGWLGYTF.

The V and J genes are TRBV3-1 (or the pseudogene TRBV3-2) and TRBJ1-1; D unresolved. The CDR3 covers 18 residues. The V end was cut by 0 bases, the J end by 5 bases, with 22 bases between. Per the germline V gene, CDR1 is LGHDT and CDR2 is YNNKEL (reference sequence). The CDR3 region is CASSQEKEAPRSGTEAFF. CDR3 nucleotides: TGTGCCAGCAGCCAAGAGAAAGAAGCGCCGAGATCGGGGACTGAAGCTTTCTTT.

This chain links TRBV7-8 with TRBJ2-1; D is unresolved. V lost 4 bases and J 6 bases, leaving 10 bases between the germline ends. Germline CDR1 reads SGHVS; CDR2 reads FQNEAQ. The CDR3 covers 13 residues. The CDR3 coding sequence is TGTGCCAGCAGCTCTAAACCCCGCAATGAGCAGTTCTTC. It yields the protein CASSSKPRNEQFF. Combining the CDR3 with reference TRBV7-8 and TRBJ2-1 gives the whole variable domain GAGVSQSPRYKVAKRGQDVALRCDPISGHVSLFWYQQALGQGPEFLTYFQNEAQLDKSGLPSDRFFAERPEGSVSTLKIQRTQQEDSAVYLCASSSKPRNEQFFGPGTRLTVL.

Here the CDR3 DNA reads TGTGCCAGCAGCTTGACTAGGACAGGGGGCCTAATTAATTCACCCCTCCACTTT. This sequence encodes CASSLTRTGGLINSPLHF. The J gene is TRBJ1-6, the V gene TRBV11-2; 11 bases fit TRBD1. V shed 3 bases, J shed 6 bases, and the junction held 10 bases outside the gene matches. Germline V gene lookup returns CDR1 SGHAT and CDR2 FQNNGV. The CDR3 is made up of 18 amino acids.

This chain connects TRBV6-5 to TRBJ2-4; D ambiguous. Between the trimmed V and J ends, which lost 5 bases and 5 bases, there was a span of 10 bases. Germline lookup yields CDR1 MNHEY and CDR2 SVGAGI. The CDR3 has 13 amino acids. As DNA, the CDR3 is TGTGCCAGCAGTCGCGGAAAACAAAACATTCAGTACTTC. It specifies CASSRGKQNIQYF.

The V call is TRBV3-1 (or the pseudogene TRBV3-2), the J call TRBJ2-7; maybe TRBD1 (6 bases). V lost 0 bases, J lost 7 bases, and 10 bases lay in between. The CDR3 extends over 13 amino acids. The germline CDR1 and CDR2 sequences are LGHDT and YNNKEL (reference sequence). The CDR3 nucleotides are TGTGCCAGCAGCCAAGATTTAAGGGGGGAGCAGTACGTC. Translation: CASSQDLRGEQYV.

This clone is a singleton in its sample. The J gene is TRBJ1-3, the V gene TRBV6-5, with 7 bases aligning to TRBD1. Germline CDR1 MNHEY, CDR2 SVGAGI. The CDR3 runs to 16 residues. Losses at the gene ends were 2 bases for V and 4 bases for J; bases not matched to a gene: 8. CDR3 nucleotide sequence: TGTGCCAGCAGTTACAGGACTACAGGGGCCGGAAACACCATATATTTT. Amino acid sequence: CASSYRTTGAGNTIYF.

This clone appeared a single time. This chain joins TRBV5-5 and TRBJ1-5; 7 bases map to TRBD1. The CDR3 spans 14 residues. J lost 4 bases, V lost 2 bases, and 3 bases had no gene match. Germline V gene lookup returns CDR1 SGHKS and CDR2 YYEKEE (reference sequence). CDR3 region: CASSLDRANQPQHF. The CDR3 nucleotides read TGTGCCAGCAGCTTAGACAGGGCTAATCAGCCCCAGCATTTT.

The chain is built from TRBV15 and TRBJ1-6; D call uncertain. The CDR3 is 19 residues long. V lost 0 bases, J lost 5 bases, and 20 bases lay in between. From germline, CDR1 is LNHNV and CDR2 YYDKDF (reference sequence). The chain's CDR3 is CATSRDRGRPSSNNSPLHF. The CDR3 DNA reads as TGTGCCACCAGCAGAGATAGAGGCAGACCCTCTTCTAATAATTCACCCCTCCACTTT.

This chain uses TRBV19 with TRBJ1-5; D is perhaps TRBD1 (6 bases). The ends were cut back, 6 bases at V and 6 bases at J, with 15 bases in the middle. The CDR3 spans 14 residues. Per germline, CDR1 LNHDA and CDR2 SQIVND (reference sequence). The CDR3 nucleotides are TGTGCCAGTAGCCTGGGGGGGGCGAGTCAGCCCCAGCATTTT. Translating it yields CASSLGGASQPQHF.

The chain is built from TRBV27 and TRBJ1-5; 7 nucleotides align to TRBD1. Germline assignment: CDR1 MNHEY and CDR2 SMNVEV (reference sequence). The length of the CDR3 is 15 residues. J was trimmed by 3 bases and V by 5 bases; bases with no gene match: 7. The CDR3 bases are TGTGCCAGCAGTCCGACAGGGCTTCACAATCAGCCCCAGCATTTT. This gives the protein CASSPTGLHNQPQHF.